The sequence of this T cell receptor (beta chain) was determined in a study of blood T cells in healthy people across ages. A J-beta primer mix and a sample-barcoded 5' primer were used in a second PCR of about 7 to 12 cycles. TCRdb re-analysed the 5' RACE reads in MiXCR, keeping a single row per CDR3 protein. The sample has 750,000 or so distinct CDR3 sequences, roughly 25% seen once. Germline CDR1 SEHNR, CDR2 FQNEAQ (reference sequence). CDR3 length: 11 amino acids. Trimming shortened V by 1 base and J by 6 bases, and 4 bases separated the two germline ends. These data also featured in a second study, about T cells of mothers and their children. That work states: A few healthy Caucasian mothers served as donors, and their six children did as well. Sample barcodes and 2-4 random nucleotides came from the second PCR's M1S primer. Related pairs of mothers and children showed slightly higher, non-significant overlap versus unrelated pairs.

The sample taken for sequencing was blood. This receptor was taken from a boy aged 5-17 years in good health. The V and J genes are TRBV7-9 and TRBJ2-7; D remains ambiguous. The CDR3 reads CASSLDFEQYF. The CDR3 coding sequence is TGTGCCAGCAGCTTAGACTTCGAGCAGTACTTC.